Each of the 32 T cell receptor beta chains below was sequenced from the same sample in a study of cytomegalovirus exposure and HLA in healthy donors. PCR was performed using 60 Vbeta and 13 Jbeta primers. Sequencing was performed with immunoSEQ multiplex PCR; in TCRdb, only in-frame clones are kept and a portion is missing. This table has about 180,000 clones, 76% appearing once. Sequenced sample: PBMCs. These receptors all stem from a man aged 18-30 years in good health and CMV-seronegative.

As to this clone: The junction shows a germline mismatch at one end, possibly a read error. The chain carries TRBV7-9 and TRBJ1-3; the match to TRBD1 covers 7 bases. The CDR3 length is 15 residues. Germline V gene data show CDR1 as SEHNR and CDR2 as FQNEAQ (reference sequence). The CDR3 loop is CSSSPGQYFGNTIYF. CDR3 coding DNA: TGTTCCAGCAGCCCGGGACAGTACTTTGGAAACACCATATATTTT.

This sequence joins TRBV7-3 and TRBJ2-2; possible D gene TRBD1, 5 bases. Per the germline V gene, CDR1 is SGHTA and CDR2 is FQGTGA. The V gene lost 2 bases and the J gene lost 6 bases, with 16 bases spanning the gap. The CDR3 consists of 16 residues. The CDR3 bases are TGTGCCAGCAGCTTAGCTCCCAGGGTATTGGCCGGGGAGCTGTTTTTT. It yields the protein CASSLAPRVLAGELFF. The entire variable domain, with the rest obtained from reference TRBV7-3 and TRBJ2-2, is as follows: GAGVSQTPSNKVTEKGKYVELRCDPISGHTALYWYRQSLGQGPEFLIYFQGTGAADDSGLPNDRFFAVRPEGSVSTLKIQRTERGDSAVYLCASSLAPRVLAGELFFGEGSRLTVL.

This clone came up a few times. The chain uses TRBV6-6 and TRBJ2-7; D possibly corresponds to TRBD2 (6 bases). CDR1 MNHNY and CDR2 SVGAGI come from the germline V gene (reference sequence). This CDR3 has 14 residues. Trimming removed 11 bases from V and 6 bases from J, with 23 bases in between. DNA for the CDR3: TGTGCCTCCTCTCTCGGAGGGATTCAGTCCGAGCAGTACTTC. Its protein is CASSLGGIQSEQYF.

Regarding this clone: This sample includes further DNA sequences coding for the same CDR3. The chain combines TRBV5-1 with TRBJ1-1; D is perhaps TRBD1 (6 bases). Germline-derived CDR1 and CDR2 are SGHRS and YFSETQ. The CDR3 has 14 amino acids. The V end was cut by 0 bases, the J end by 2 bases, with 8 bases between. CDR3 nucleotide sequence: TGCGCCAGCAGCTTGGAGGGGGTAAACACTGAAGCTTTCTTT. Its protein is CASSLEGVNTEAFF.

The chain couples TRBV19 to TRBJ2-2; tentative D call: TRBD2 (5 bases). This CDR3 has 14 residues. Germline lookup yields CDR1 LNHDA and CDR2 SQIVND (reference sequence). Trimming shortened V by 10 bases and J by 6 bases, and 18 bases separated the two germline ends. The CDR3 DNA follows: TGTGCCACCGCGGCGGGCCTCGGATCCGGGGAGCTGTTTTTT. Encoded protein: CATAAGLGSGELFF.

This chain joins TRBV5-1 and TRBJ1-1; 7 bases align to TRBD1. This CDR3 has 14 residues. The junction had 4 bases not matched to a gene; V was cut back by 4 bases and J by 1 base. Germline CDR1 and CDR2: SGHRS and YFSETQ. The CDR3 DNA reads as TGCGCCAGCAGCCCAGGGGGAGGGAACACTGAAGCTTTCTTT. Protein product: CASSPGGGNTEAFF.

The J gene is TRBJ1-3, the V gene TRBV5-4, with D unresolved. Per germline, CDR1 SGHNT and CDR2 YYREEE (reference sequence). V was pared by 1 base and J by 3 bases, with 8 bases between. The CDR3 contains 14 residues. CDR3 DNA: TGTGCCAGCAGCTTGTGGGGAGGTGGAAACACCATATATTTT. Translated, it gives CASSLWGGGNTIYF.

This clone has just a few counts. The chain links TRBV19 to TRBJ2-1, with a possible D match to TRBD2 (6 bases). The germline V and J ends were trimmed by 0 bases and 2 bases, with 14 bases remaining between them. The CDR3 runs to 17 residues. Germline loops: CDR1 LNHDA, CDR2 SQIVND (reference sequence). The CDR3 coding sequence is TGTGCCAGTAGTATAGATTCCTTGCGGGAAGCCTACAATGAGCAGTTCTTC. Translating gives CASSIDSLREAYNEQFF.

The chain uses TRBV6-4 and TRBJ1-6, with D maybe TRBD1 (6 bases). V lost 0 bases and J lost 5, with 11 bases in between. The CDR3 consists of 16 residues. Germline values: CDR1 MRHNA, CDR2 SNTAGT. The CDR3 coding sequence is TGTGCCAGCAGTGACTCCGCCGCAGGGGATAATTCACCCCTCCACTTT. Residues: CASSDSAAGDNSPLHF.

The chain employs TRBV5-4 and TRBJ2-5; the match to TRBD2 covers 11 bases. The V and J ends lost 1 base and 3 bases, in that order; junction bases with no gene match: 8. The CDR3 sequence is 17 residues long. In germline, CDR1 is SGHNT, CDR2 YYREEE (reference sequence). CDR3 bases: TGTGCCAGCAGCTTGTCCCGAACTAGCGGGGGTGAAGAGACCCAGTACTTC. Amino acids: CASSLSRTSGGEETQYF.

This clone was observed a few times. This rearrangement joins TRBV6-5 to TRBJ2-7; perhaps TRBD2 as D (6 bases). Germline loops: CDR1 MNHEY, CDR2 SVGAGI. The CDR3 runs to 14 residues. V lost 9 bases and J lost 5, with 20 bases in between. The CDR3, as DNA: TGTGCCAGTCAGGCCGATGGTAGGAGGGACGAGCAGTACTTC. It encodes CASQADGRRDEQYF.

The genes are TRBV2 and TRBJ2-3; 7 bases map to TRBD1. Germline-derived CDR1 and CDR2 are SNHLY and FYNNEI. The CDR3 is 15 residues long. The V segment lost 7 bases and the J segment 6 bases; nucleotides outside the gene matches: 13. In DNA form, the CDR3 reads TGTGCCAGCATCCCCGGAGGACAGGCGGCCGATACGCAGTATTTT. Translating gives CASIPGGQAADTQYF.

This chain joins TRBV7-9 and TRBJ2-7, with 9 bases lining up with TRBD1. In germline, CDR1 is SEHNR, CDR2 FQNEAQ (reference sequence). With 4 bases clipped from V and 5 bases from J, the junction kept 9 bases outside the gene matches. This CDR3 has 15 amino acids. CDR3 residues: CASSSPGQGVHEQYF. As DNA, the CDR3 is TGTGCCAGCAGCTCACCGGGACAGGGAGTTCACGAGCAGTACTTC.

This rearrangement joins TRBV5-1 to TRBJ2-7; 10 bases line up with TRBD1. This CDR3 has 15 residues. Per germline, CDR1 SGHRS and CDR2 YFSETQ. V lost 0 bases, J lost 7 bases, and 7 bases stayed unmatched. CDR3 loop: CASSLDRQGAGEQYF. For the CDR3, the DNA is TGCGCCAGCAGCTTGGATCGACAGGGGGCTGGTGAGCAGTACTTC.

V usage is TRBV4-2 and J usage is TRBJ2-5; weak D call: TRBD1 (6 bases). The assigned J gene may be wrong: the sequence end matches TRBJ2-7 better. The germline CDR1 and CDR2 sequences are LGHNA and YNFKEQ. The CDR3 has 16 amino acids. The CDR3 DNA is TGTGCCAGCAGCCAAGATCCGGGACAAGCCTTCTACGAGCAGTACTTC. It encodes CASSQDPGQAFYEQYF.

The V gene is TRBV9, the J gene TRBJ1-5; D gene uncertain. The CDR3 length is 15 residues. The V gene lost 0 bases and the J gene lost 9 bases, with 16 bases spanning the gap. Germline CDR1 and CDR2: SGDLS and YYNGEE. The CDR3 nucleotides read TGTGCCAGCAGCGTAGGCGTAGGTCCAACGGGGCCCCAGCATTTT. This codes for CASSVGVGPTGPQHF.

Only one count was recorded for this clone. The CDR3 loop is CAISESVRPGNEQYF. The DNA of the CDR3 is TGTGCCATCAGTGAGTCGGTAAGGCCGGGAAACGAGCAGTACTTC. The rearrangement uses TRBV10-3 and TRBJ2-7; perhaps TRBD2 as D (5 bases). Trimming took 0 bases from V and 5 from J, leaving 14 bases between them. The CDR3 is 15 amino acids. Germline CDR1 ENHRY, CDR2 SYGVKD.

V usage is TRBV2 and J usage is TRBJ2-1; 7 bases fit TRBD2. J lost 0 bases, V lost 11 bases, and 10 bases had no gene match. Germline V lookup: CDR1 SNHLY, CDR2 FYNNEI. This CDR3 spans 15 amino acids. CDR3 residues: CALSGGRNSYNEQFF. The CDR3 nucleotides are TGTGCCCTCTCGGGAGGACGTAACTCCTACAATGAGCAGTTCTTC.

This rearrangement joins TRBV25-1 to TRBJ1-1; D perhaps matches TRBD1 (5 bases). Germline V lookup: CDR1 MGHDK, CDR2 SYGVNS. V was pared by 6 bases and J by 6 bases, with 11 bases between. This CDR3 spans 12 amino acids. The CDR3 is CASSQGFSEAFF. The CDR3 DNA reads TGTGCCAGCAGCCAGGGTTTCTCTGAAGCTTTCTTT.

This clone appeared a single time. The chain employs TRBV30 and TRBJ1-4; TRBD1 agrees at 8 bases. This CDR3 comprises 13 residues. V dropped 5 bases and J dropped 8; count of bases not matched to a gene: 7. Germline V lookup: CDR1 GTSNPN, CDR2 SVGIG (reference sequence). The CDR3 region is CAWSGGPNEKLFF. The CDR3 DNA reads TGTGCCTGGTCAGGGGGCCCGAACGAAAAACTGTTTTTT.

This clone was recorded a few times. This rearrangement joins TRBV4-1 to TRBJ2-1; D is possibly TRBD2 (5 bases). Germline CDR1 and CDR2: MGHRA and YSYEKL. Trimming left V 6 bases short and J 2 bases short, with 11 bases between. This CDR3 is 14 amino acids long. The CDR3 sequence: CASSREGTYNEQFF. CDR3 sequence (DNA): TGCGCCAGCAGTCGAGAGGGAACCTACAATGAGCAGTTCTTC.

The chain is built from TRBV6-5 and TRBJ2-3, with D maybe TRBD1 (5 bases). V was shortened by 0 bases and J by 0 bases, with 10 bases between the two germline ends. In germline, CDR1 is MNHEY, CDR2 SVGAGI. The length of the CDR3 is 16 residues. CDR3 region: CASSYSRQTSTDTQYF. DNA for the CDR3: TGTGCCAGCAGTTACTCCCGACAGACGAGCACAGATACGCAGTATTTT.

V is TRBV21-1 and J is TRBJ1-2; the table assigns TRBD1, which was not confirmed against the DNA. TRBV21-1 is a known pseudogene. There are 15 residues in the CDR3. Here the CDR3 DNA reads TGTGCCAGCAGCACCCAAGGAGACAGGGACTATGGCTACACCTTC. Encoded protein: CASSTQGDRDYGYTF.

This rearrangement joins TRBV5-1 to TRBJ1-1, with 9 nucleotides matching TRBD1. Germline values: CDR1 SGHRS, CDR2 YFSETQ. The V gene end was trimmed by 4 bases and the J gene end by 7 bases; junction bases not matched to a gene: 5. There are 13 residues in the CDR3. The CDR3 region is CASSSGQGLEAFF. The CDR3 region has the DNA TGCGCCAGCAGCAGCGGACAGGGGCTTGAAGCTTTCTTT.

J is TRBJ1-5 and V is TRBV6-1, with TRBD1 matching over 7 bases. V shed 8 bases and J 3 bases; nucleotides not matched to a gene: 10. Germline CDR1 MNHNS, CDR2 SASEGT. CDR3 length: 15 amino acids. The CDR3 DNA follows: TGTGCCAGCGTATGGGGGCAGGGGGACAATCAGCCCCAGCATTTT. Residues: CASVWGQGDNQPQHF.

This clone was seen only a few times. This chain connects TRBV6-5 to TRBJ1-1; D not resolved. Germline V CDR1 and CDR2: MNHEY, SVGAGI. V dropped 1 base and J dropped 5 bases, with 5 bases sitting between them. The CDR3 contains 12 residues. The CDR3 nucleotides are TGTGCCAGCAGTTACTACGGGACTGAAGCTTTCTTT. Residues: CASSYYGTEAFF.

The chain is built from TRBV7-2 and TRBJ2-5, with D possibly being TRBD1 (5 bases). Deletions cut 5 bases from V and 1 base from J, with 11 bases between. The CDR3 sequence is 14 residues long. The germline V gene encodes CDR1 SGHTA and CDR2 FQGNSA. The CDR3: CASSTRTSQETQYF. The DNA of the CDR3 is TGTGCCAGCAGCACCAGGACATCCCAAGAGACCCAGTACTTC.

This chain connects TRBV29-1 to TRBJ1-1; D is uncertain. This CDR3 comprises 13 residues. V lost 0 bases and J 0 bases, leaving 5 bases between the germline ends. Germline V gives CDR1 SQVTM, CDR2 ANQGSEA. The DNA for the CDR3 is TGCAGCGTTGAAGAATCCGTGAACACTGAAGCTTTCTTT. The encoded protein is CSVEESVNTEAFF.

In this sample, this clone turned up once. This chain uses TRBV2 with TRBJ1-5; tentative D call: TRBD1 (6 bases). This CDR3 spans 14 amino acids. Trimming shortened V by 4 bases and J by 6 bases, and 13 bases separated the two germline ends. The germline V gene has CDR1 SNHLY and CDR2 FYNNEI. The CDR3: CASSGTGWGQPQHF. The CDR3 DNA reads TGTGCCAGCAGTGGTACAGGGTGGGGTCAGCCCCAGCATTTT.

V and J are TRBV10-1 and TRBJ2-5; TRBD1 matches at 8 bases. Per the germline V gene, CDR1 is WNHNN and CDR2 is SYGVQD (reference sequence). Trimming at V came to 2 bases and at J to 0 bases, leaving 8 bases not matched to a gene. CDR3 length: 17 residues. CDR3 sequence reads: CASSEEMTGEYQETQYF. The CDR3 nucleotides read TGCGCCAGCAGTGAGGAGATGACAGGGGAGTACCAAGAGACCCAGTACTTC.

The gene calls are TRBV10-3 and TRBJ1-1; no clear D gene. V gave up 6 bases and J gave up 1 base, with 9 bases separating them. From germline, CDR1 is ENHRY and CDR2 SYGVKD. The CDR3 runs 13 residues. CDR3 loop: CAISVQKNTEAFF. The CDR3 DNA reads TGTGCCATCAGCGTACAGAAGAACACTGAAGCTTTCTTT.

This rearrangement joins TRBV9 to TRBJ1-1; D uncertain. Germline V gene sequence: CDR1 SGDLS, CDR2 YYNGEE. The CDR3 covers 14 residues. V was trimmed by 6 bases and J by 0 bases, leaving 12 bases between them. The DNA for the CDR3 is TGTGCCAGCACCCCCGGGGTCATGAACACTGAAGCTTTCTTT. Encoded protein: CASTPGVMNTEAFF.